The clone carrying this TCR beta chain was recorded only once. The data stem from a study of somatic mutations in cytotoxic T cells in rheumatoid arthritis. Study as a whole: Blood from the patient (approximately 30 ml EDTA) was drawn right after diagnosis, pretreatment.

Assay used: immunoSEQ multiplex PCR; TCRdb lists only in-frame clones, some missing. The top ten clones hold under 11% of a sample with approximately 14,000 clones, more than 65% of them seen once. Sequenced: CD8+ T cells sorted from blood. The TCR sequence derives from an adult with rheumatoid arthritis.

CDR3 nucleotide sequence: TGTGCCAGCAGCGCCCCCAGCGGGACTTATAAAGAGACCCAGTACTTC. Its translation: CASSAPSGTYKETQYF. The V call is TRBV5-6, the J call TRBJ2-5; TRBD2 matches 7 bases. Germline CDR1 and CDR2: SGHDT and YYEEEE. This CDR3 has 16 residues. Trimming took 4 bases from V and 3 from J; bases not matched to a gene: 12.